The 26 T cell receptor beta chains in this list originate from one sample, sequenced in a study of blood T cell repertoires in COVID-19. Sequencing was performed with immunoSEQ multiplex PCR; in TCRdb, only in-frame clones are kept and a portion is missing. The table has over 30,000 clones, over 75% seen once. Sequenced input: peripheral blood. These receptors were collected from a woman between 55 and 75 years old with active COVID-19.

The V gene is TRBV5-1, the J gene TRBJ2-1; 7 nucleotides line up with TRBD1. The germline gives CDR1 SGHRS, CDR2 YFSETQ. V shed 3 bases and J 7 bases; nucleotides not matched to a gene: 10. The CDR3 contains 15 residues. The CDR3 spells CASSYRGDLLNEQFF. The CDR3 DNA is TGCGCCAGCAGCTACAGGGGCGATCTCTTAAATGAGCAGTTCTTC.

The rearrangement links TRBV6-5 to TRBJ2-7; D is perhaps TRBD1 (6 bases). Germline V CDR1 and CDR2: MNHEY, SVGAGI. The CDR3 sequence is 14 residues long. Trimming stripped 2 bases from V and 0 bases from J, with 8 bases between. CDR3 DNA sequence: TGTGCCAGCAGTTACGGGGGCTTCTCCTACGAGCAGTACTTC. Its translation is CASSYGGFSYEQYF.

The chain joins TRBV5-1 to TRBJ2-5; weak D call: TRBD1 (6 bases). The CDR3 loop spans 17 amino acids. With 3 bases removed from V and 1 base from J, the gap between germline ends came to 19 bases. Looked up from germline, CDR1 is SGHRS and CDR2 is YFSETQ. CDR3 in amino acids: CASSSGKTGILQETQYF. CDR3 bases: TGCGCCAGCAGCTCGGGAAAAACAGGGATCCTCCAAGAGACCCAGTACTTC. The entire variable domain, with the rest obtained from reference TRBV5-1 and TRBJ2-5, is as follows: KAGVTQTPRYLIKTRGQQVTLSCSPISGHRSVSWYQQTPGQGLQFLFEYFSETQRNKGNFPGRFSGRQFSNSRSEMNVSTLELGDSALYLCASSSGKTGILQETQYFGPGTRLLVL.

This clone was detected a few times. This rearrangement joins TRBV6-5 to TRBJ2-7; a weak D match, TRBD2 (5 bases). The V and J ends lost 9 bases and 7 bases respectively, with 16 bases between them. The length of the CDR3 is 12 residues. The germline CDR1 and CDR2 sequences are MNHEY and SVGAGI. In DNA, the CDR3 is TGTGCCAGTCGACCCGCCTCGGGGGAGCAGTACTTC. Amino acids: CASRPASGEQYF.

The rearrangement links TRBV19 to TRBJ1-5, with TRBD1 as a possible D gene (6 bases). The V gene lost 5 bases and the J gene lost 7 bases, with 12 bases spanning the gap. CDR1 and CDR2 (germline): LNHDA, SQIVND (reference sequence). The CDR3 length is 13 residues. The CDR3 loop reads CASSYDRLQPQHF. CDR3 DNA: TGTGCCAGTAGTTATGACAGGCTCCAGCCCCAGCATTTT.

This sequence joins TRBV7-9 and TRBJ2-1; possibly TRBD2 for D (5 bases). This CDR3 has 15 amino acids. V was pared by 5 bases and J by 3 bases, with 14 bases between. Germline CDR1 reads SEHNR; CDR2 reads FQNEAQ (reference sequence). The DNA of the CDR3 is TGTGCCAGCAGCATCGACGGGAAAAACTACAATGAGCAGTTCTTC. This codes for CASSIDGKNYNEQFF.

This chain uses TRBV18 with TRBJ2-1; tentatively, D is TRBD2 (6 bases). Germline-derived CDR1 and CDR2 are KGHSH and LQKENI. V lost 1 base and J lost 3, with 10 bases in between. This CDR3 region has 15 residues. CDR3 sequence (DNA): TGTGCCAGCTCACCACTATTAGCGGACTACAATGAGCAGTTCTTC. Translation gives CASSPLLADYNEQFF.

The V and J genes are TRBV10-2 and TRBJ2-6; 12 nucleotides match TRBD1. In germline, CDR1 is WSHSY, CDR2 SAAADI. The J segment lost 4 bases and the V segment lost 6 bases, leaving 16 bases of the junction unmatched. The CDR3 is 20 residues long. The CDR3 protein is CASRGPGTGGTRIGANVLTF. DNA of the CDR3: TGCGCCAGCAGGGGACCCGGGACAGGGGGCACCCGCATCGGGGCCAACGTCCTGACTTTC.

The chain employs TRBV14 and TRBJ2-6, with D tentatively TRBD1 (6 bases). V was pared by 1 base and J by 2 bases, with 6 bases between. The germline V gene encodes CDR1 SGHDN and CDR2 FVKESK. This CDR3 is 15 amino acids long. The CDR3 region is CASSQAGAGANVLTF. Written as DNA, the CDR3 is TGTGCCAGCAGCCAAGCAGGGGCTGGGGCCAACGTCCTGACTTTC.

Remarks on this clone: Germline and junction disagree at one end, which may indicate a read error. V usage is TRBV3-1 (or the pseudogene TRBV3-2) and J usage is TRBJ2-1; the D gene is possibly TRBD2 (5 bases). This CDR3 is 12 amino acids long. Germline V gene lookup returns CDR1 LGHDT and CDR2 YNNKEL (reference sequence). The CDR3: CASSQDRGVAIF. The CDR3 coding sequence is TGTGCCAGCAGCCAAGATCGGGGTGTTGCGATCTTC.

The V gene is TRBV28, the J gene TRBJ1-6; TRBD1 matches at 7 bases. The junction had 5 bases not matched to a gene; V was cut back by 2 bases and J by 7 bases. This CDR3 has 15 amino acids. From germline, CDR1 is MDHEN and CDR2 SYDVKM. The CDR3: CASSLRDRENSPLHF. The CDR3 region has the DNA TGTGCCAGCAGTTTACGAGACAGGGAGAATTCACCCCTCCACTTT.

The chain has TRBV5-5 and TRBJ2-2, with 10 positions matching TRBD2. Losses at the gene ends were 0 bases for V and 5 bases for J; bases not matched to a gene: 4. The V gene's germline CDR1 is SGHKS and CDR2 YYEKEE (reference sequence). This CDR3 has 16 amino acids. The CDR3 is CASSLDPSGRTGELFF. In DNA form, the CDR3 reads TGTGCCAGCAGCTTGGACCCTAGCGGGAGAACCGGGGAGCTGTTTTTT.

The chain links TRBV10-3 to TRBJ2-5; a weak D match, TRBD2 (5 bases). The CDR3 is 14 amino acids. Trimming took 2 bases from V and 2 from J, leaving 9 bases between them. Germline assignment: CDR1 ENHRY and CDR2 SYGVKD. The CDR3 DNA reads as TGTGCCATCAGTGAGGGACCGGGACAAGAGACCCAGTACTTC. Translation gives CAISEGPGQETQYF.

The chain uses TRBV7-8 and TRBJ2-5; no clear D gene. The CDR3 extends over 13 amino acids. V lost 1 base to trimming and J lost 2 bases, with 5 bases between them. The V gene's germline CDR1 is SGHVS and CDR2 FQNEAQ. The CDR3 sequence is CASSLGPQETQYF. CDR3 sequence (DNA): TGTGCCAGCAGCTTAGGGCCACAAGAGACCCAGTACTTC. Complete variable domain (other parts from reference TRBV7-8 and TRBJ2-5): GAGVSQSPRYKVAKRGQDVALRCDPISGHVSLFWYQQALGQGPEFLTYFQNEAQLDKSGLPSDRFFAERPEGSVSTLKIQRTQQEDSAVYLCASSLGPQETQYFGPGTRLLVL.

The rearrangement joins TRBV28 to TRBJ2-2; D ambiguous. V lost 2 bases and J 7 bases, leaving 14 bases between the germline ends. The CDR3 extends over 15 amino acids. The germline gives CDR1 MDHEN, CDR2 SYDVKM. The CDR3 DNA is TGTGCCAGCAGTTTAATGGCACGACCGGGCGGGGAGCTGTTTTTT. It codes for CASSLMARPGGELFF.

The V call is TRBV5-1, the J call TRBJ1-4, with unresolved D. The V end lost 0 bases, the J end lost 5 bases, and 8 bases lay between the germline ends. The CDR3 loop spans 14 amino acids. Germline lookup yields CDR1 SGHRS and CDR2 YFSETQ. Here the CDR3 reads CASSLDGQNEKLFF. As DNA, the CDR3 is TGCGCCAGCAGCTTGGATGGGCAAAATGAAAAACTGTTTTTT. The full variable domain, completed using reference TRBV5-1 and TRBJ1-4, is KAGVTQTPRYLIKTRGQQVTLSCSPISGHRSVSWYQQTPGQGLQFLFEYFSETQRNKGNFPGRFSGRQFSNSRSEMNVSTLELGDSALYLCASSLDGQNEKLFFGSGTQLSVL.

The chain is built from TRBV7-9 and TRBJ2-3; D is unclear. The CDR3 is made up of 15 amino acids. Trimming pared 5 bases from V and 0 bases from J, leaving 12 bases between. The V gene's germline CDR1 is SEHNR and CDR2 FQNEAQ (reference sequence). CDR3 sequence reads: CASSPRIGSTDTQYF. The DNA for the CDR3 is TGTGCCAGCAGCCCTAGAATTGGCAGCACAGATACGCAGTATTTT.

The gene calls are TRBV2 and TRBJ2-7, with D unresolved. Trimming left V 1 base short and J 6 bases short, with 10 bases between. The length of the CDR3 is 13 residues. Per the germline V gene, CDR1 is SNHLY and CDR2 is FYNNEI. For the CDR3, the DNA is TGTGCCAGCAGTGAAGGTGCAACTGGCGAGCAGTACTTC. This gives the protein CASSEGATGEQYF.

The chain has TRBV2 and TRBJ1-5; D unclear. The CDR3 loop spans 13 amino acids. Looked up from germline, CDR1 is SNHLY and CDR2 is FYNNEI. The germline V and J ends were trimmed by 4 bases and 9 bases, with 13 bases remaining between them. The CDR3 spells CASSAQAVGPQHF. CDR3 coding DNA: TGTGCCAGCAGTGCCCAGGCTGTGGGGCCCCAGCATTTT.

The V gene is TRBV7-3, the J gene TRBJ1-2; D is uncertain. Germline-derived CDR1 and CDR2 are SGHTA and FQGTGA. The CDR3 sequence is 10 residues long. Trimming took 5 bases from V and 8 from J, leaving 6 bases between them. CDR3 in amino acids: CASSNGGYTF. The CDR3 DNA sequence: TGTGCCAGCAGCAACGGGGGCTACACCTTC.

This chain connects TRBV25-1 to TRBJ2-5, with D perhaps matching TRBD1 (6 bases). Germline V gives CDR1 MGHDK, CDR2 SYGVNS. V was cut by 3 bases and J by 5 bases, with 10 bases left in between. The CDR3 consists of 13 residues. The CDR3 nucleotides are TGTGCCAGCAGTGACAGGGGTCGCGAGACCCAGTACTTC. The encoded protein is CASSDRGRETQYF.

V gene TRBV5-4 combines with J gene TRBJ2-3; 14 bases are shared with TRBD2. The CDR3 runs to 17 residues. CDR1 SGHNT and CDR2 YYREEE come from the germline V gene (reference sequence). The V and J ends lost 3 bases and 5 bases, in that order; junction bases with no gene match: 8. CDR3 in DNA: TGTGCCAGCAGCTCCGCGACTAGCGGGGGGGCAATAGATACGCAGTATTTT. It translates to CASSSATSGGAIDTQYF.

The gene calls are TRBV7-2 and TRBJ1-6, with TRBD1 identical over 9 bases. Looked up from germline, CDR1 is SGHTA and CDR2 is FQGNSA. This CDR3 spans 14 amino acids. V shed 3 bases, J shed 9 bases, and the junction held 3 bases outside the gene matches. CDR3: CASSFGQGLSPLHF. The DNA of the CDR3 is TGTGCCAGCAGCTTCGGACAGGGGCTTTCACCCCTCCACTTT. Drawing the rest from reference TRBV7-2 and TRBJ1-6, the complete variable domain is GAGVSQSPSNKVTEKGKDVELRCDPISGHTALYWYRQSLGQGLEFLIYFQGNSAPDKSGLPSDRFSAERTGGSVSTLTIQRTQQEDSAVYLCASSFGQGLSPLHFGNGTRLTVT.

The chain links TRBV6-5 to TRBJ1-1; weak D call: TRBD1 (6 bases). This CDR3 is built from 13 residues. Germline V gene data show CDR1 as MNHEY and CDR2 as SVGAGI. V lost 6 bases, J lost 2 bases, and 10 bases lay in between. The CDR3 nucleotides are TGTGCCAGCAGCCTGGGACATAACACTGAAGCTTTCTTT. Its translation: CASSLGHNTEAFF.

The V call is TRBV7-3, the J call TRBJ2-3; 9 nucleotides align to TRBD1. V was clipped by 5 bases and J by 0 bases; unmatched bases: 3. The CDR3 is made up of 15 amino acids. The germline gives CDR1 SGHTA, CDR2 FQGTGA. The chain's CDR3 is CASSRQGGSTDTQYF. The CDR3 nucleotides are TGTGCCAGCAGCCGACAGGGGGGAAGCACAGATACGCAGTATTTT.

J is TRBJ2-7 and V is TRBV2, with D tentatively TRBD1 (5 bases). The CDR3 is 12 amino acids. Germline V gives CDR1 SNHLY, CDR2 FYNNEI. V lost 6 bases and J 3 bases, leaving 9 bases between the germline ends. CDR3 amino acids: CASRATDYEQYF. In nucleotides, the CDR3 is TGTGCCAGCAGGGCGACAGACTACGAGCAGTACTTC.